The clone carrying this T cell receptor (beta chain) showed up just a few times. The sample is drawn from a study of T cells in Graves' hyperthyroidism and ophthalmopathy. RNA transcripts yielded amplified TCR beta CDR3 regions. Using the HTBI primer set, a first-round RT-PCR was run on the TCR CDR3. TCRdb called the multiplex PCR reads again in MiXCR, with one record for every CDR3 protein. Here the sample spans 210,000 or so distinct CDR3 sequences, roughly 18% being singletons. There are 14 residues in the CDR3. V lost 7 bases and J lost 3, with 12 bases in between. The V gene's germline CDR1 is SNHLY and CDR2 FYNNEI.

The sample taken for sequencing was blood. This chain uses TRBV2 with TRBJ1-4; a weak D match, TRBD1 (5 bases). This TCR came from a man aged 50-60 years with Graves' hyperthyroidism. CDR3 in amino acids: CASIRGSPNEKLFF. The DNA for the CDR3 is TGTGCCAGCATTCGGGGCTCACCTAATGAAAAACTGTTTTTT.